The entry below gives a single TCR beta chain sequence along with its context. The CDR3 extends over 16 amino acids. The V gene's germline CDR1 is DFQATT and CDR2 SNEGSKA (reference sequence). Deletions cut 6 bases from V and 2 bases from J, with 22 bases between. This entry belongs to a study of blood T cells in healthy people across ages. Alongside a J-beta primer mix, a sample-barcoded 5' primer served in a second PCR lasting about 7 to 12 cycles. A template-switch adaptor that had 12 random nucleotides put a tag on each cDNA molecule. One entry per CDR3 protein, called by TCRdb with MiXCR from the 5' RACE reads. The sample lists hundreds of thousands of distinct CDR3 sequences, over 45% seen once, with approximately 21% in the top ten. The study drew donors from healthy Caucasian individuals in Russia aged roughly 6 to 90.

The sequence derives from a man under 40 in good health. Sample: blood. The gene calls are TRBV20-1 and TRBJ2-5; D may be TRBD1 (6 bases). For the CDR3, the DNA is TGCAGTGCGGCAGCCAGGGGTAGAGGTTGGCAAGAGACCCAGTACTTC. It is translated as CSAAARGRGWQETQYF.